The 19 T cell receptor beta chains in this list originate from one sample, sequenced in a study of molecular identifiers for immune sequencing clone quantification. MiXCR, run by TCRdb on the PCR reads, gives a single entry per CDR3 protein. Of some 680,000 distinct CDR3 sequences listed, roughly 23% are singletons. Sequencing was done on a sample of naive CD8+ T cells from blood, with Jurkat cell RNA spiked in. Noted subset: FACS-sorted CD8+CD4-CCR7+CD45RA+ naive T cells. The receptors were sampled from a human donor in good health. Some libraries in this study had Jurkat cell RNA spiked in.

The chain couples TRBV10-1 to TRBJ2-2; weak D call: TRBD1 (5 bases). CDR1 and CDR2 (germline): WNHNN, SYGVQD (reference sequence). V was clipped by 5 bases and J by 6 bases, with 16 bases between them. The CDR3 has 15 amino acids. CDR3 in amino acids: CASSSFAQGSGELFF. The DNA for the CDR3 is TGCGCCAGCAGTTCCTTTGCCCAGGGTTCCGGGGAGCTGTTTTTT.

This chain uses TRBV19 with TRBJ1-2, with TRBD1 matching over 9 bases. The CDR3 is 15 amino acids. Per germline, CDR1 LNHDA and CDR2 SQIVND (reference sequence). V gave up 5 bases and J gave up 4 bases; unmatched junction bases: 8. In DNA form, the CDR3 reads TGTGCCAGTAGTCCCGGGACAGGGATCATCTATGGCTACACCTTC. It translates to CASSPGTGIIYGYTF. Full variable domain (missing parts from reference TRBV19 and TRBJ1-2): DGGITQSPKYLFRKEGQNVTLSCEQNLNHDAMYWYRQDPGQGLRLIYYSQIVNDFQKGDIAEGYSVSREKKESFPLTVTSAQKNPTAFYLCASSPGTGIIYGYTFGSGTRLTVV.

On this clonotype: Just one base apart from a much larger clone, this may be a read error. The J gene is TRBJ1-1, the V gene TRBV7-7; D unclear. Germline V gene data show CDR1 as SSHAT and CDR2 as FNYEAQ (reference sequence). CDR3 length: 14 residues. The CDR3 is CANSPYLVNTEAFF. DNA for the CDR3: TGTGCCAACAGCCCTTACCTGGTGAACACTGAAGCTTTCTTT.

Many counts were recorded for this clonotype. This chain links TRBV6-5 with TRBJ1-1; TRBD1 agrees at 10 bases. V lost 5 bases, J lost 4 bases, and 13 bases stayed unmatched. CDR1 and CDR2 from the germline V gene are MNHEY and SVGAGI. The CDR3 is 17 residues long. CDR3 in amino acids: CASSPRDRGLFSTEAFF. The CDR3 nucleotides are TGTGCCAGCAGTCCCCGGGACAGGGGCCTCTTTAGCACTGAAGCTTTCTTT.

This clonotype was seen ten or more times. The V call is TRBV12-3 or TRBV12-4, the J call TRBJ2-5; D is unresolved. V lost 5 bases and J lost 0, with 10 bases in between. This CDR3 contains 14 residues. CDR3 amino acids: CASSAILYQETQYF. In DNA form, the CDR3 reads TGTGCCAGCAGTGCAATATTGTACCAAGAGACCCAGTACTTC.

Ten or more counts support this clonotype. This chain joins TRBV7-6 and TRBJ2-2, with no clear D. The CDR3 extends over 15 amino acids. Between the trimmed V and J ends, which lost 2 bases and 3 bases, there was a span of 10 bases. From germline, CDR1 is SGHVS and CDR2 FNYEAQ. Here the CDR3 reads CASSLPRPDTGELFF. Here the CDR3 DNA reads TGTGCCAGCAGCTTACCCAGACCAGACACCGGGGAGCTGTTTTTT.

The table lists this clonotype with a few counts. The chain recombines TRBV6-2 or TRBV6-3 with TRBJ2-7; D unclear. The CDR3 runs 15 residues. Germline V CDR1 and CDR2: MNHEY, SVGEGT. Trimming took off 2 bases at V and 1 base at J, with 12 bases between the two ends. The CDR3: CASSYVYMRSYEQYF. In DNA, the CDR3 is TGTGCCAGCAGTTACGTCTATATGAGGTCCTACGAGCAGTACTTC.

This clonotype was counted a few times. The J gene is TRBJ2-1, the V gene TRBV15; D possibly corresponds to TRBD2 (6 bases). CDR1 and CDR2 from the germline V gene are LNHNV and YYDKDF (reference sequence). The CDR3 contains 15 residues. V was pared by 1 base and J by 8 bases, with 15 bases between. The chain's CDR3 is CATSRVVGGVDEQFF. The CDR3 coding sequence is TGTGCCACCAGCAGAGTGGTAGGCGGGGTAGATGAGCAGTTCTTC.

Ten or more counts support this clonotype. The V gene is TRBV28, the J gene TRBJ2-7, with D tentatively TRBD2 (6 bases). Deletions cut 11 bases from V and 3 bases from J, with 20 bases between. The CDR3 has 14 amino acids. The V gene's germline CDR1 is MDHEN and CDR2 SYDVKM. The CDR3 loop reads CAREINLVDYEQYF. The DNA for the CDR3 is TGTGCCCGGGAGATTAACCTTGTAGACTACGAGCAGTACTTC.

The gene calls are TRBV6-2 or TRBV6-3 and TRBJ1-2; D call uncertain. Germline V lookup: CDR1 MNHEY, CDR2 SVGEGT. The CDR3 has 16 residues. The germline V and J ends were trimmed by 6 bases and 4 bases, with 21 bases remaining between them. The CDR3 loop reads CASSLGPGETTYGYTF. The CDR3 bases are TGTGCCAGCAGCCTGGGTCCAGGAGAAACAACCTATGGCTACACCTTC.

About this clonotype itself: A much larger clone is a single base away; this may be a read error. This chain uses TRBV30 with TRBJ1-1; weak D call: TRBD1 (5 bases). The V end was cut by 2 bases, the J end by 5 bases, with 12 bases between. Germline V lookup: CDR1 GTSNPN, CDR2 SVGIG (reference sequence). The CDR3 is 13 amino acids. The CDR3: CAWSRGYRTEAFF. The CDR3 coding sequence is TGTGCCTGGAGTAGGGGCTATAGGACTGAAGCTTTCTTT.

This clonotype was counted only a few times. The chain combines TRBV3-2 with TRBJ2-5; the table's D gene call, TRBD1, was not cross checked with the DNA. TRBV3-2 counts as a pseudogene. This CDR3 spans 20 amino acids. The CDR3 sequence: CASSQHRGSGEAASEETQYF. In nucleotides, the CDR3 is TGTGCCAGCAGCCAACACAGGGGTTCGGGAGAAGCGGCCAGTGAAGAGACCCAGTACTTC.

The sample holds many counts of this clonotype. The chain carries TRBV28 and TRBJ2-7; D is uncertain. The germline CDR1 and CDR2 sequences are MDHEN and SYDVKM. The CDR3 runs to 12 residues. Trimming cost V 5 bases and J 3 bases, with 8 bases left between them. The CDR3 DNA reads TGTGCCAGCAGTCCCAAGGGCTACGAGCAGTACTTC. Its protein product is CASSPKGYEQYF.

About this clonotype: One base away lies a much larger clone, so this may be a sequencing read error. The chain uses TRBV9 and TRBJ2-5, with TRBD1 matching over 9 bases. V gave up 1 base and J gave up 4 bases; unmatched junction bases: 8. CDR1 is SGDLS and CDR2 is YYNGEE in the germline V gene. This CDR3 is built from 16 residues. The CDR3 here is CASSVPPQGAGETQYF. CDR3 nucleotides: TGTGCCAGCAGCGTACCGCCACAGGGGGCTGGAGAGACCCAGTACTTC.

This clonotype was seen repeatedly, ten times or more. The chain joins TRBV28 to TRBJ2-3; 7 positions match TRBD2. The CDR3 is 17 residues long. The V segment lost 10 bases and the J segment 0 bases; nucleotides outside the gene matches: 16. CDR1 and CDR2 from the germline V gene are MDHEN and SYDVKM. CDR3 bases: TGTGCCACCCTGTCCGGGCGGGAGTACACTAGCACAGATACGCAGTATTTT. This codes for CATLSGREYTSTDTQYF.

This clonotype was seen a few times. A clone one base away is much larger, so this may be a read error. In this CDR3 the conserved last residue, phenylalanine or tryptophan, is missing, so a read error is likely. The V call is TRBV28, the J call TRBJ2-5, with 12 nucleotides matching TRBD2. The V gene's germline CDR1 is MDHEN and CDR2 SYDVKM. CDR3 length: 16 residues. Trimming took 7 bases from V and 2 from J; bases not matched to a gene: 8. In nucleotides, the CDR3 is TGTGCCAGCACCCCCATGCTAGCGGGAGGGCAAGAGACCCAGTACCTC. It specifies CASTPMLAGGQETQYL.

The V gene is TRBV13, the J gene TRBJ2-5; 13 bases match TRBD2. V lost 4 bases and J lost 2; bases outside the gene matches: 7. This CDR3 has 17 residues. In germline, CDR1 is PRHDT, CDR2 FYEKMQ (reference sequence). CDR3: CASSSREGLAGQETQYF. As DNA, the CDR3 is TGTGCCAGCAGCTCGAGGGAGGGACTAGCGGGACAAGAGACCCAGTACTTC.

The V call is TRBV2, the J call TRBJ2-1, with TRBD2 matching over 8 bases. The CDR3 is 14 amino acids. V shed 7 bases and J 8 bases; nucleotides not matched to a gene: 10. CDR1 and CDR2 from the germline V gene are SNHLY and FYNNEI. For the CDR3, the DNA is TGTGCCAGCAACCGTGGCGGGGGGTGGGATGAGCAGTTCTTC. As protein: CASNRGGGWDEQFF. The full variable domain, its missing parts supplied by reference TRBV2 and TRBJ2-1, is EPEVTQTPSHQVTQMGQEVILRCVPISNHLYFYWYRQILGQKVEFLVSFYNNEISEKSEIFDDQFSVERPDGSNFTLKIRSTKLEDSAMYFCASNRGGGWDEQFFGPGTRLTVL.

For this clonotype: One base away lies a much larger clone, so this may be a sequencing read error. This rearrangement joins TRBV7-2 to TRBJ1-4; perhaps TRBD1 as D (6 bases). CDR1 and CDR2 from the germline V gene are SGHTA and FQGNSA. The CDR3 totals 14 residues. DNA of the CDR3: TGTGCCAGCGGCTTAGGGGGAACTAATGAAAAACTGTTTTTT. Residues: CASGLGGTNEKLFF.